Each of the 27 T cell receptor beta chains below was sequenced from the same sample in a study of OX40 agonist ivuxolimab in advanced cancers. TCRdb's table, derived via immunoSEQ multiplex PCR, lists solely in-frame clones and lacks some. The table shows about 80,000 clones, with 90% to 95% occurring only once. Sequences were derived from CD4+ or CD8+ T cells sorted from blood, sampled in a trial of the OX40 agonist ivuxolimab. The receptors derive from an adult with an advanced solid tumor such as melanoma, head and neck, liver or kidney cancer.

The chain links TRBV7-9 to TRBJ2-2, with no clear D. Trimming shortened V by 5 bases and J by 6 bases, and 7 bases separated the two germline ends. The CDR3 sequence is 12 residues long. Per the germline V gene, CDR1 is SEHNR and CDR2 is FQNEAQ (reference sequence). CDR3 loop: CASSPSPGELFF. CDR3 bases: TGTGCCAGCAGCCCCAGCCCCGGGGAGCTGTTTTTT.

This rearrangement joins TRBV9 to TRBJ2-2; 8 bases are a match to TRBD2. J was trimmed by 4 bases and V by 0 bases; bases with no gene match: 5. The CDR3 is 16 residues long. Per the germline V gene, CDR1 is SGDLS and CDR2 is YYNGEE. The CDR3 region is CASSVGYGRATGELFF. The CDR3 nucleotides read TGTGCCAGCAGCGTAGGTTACGGGAGGGCCACCGGGGAGCTGTTTTTT.

The chain joins TRBV9 to TRBJ2-1, with TRBD2 identical over 12 bases. Trimming removed 4 bases from V and 9 bases from J; junction bases left unmatched: 8. CDR1 and CDR2 from the germline V gene are SGDLS and YYNGEE. This CDR3 spans 15 amino acids. CDR3 sequence reads: CASSPSGTSGSEQFF. The CDR3 nucleotides are TGTGCCAGCAGCCCTTCCGGGACTAGCGGGTCTGAGCAGTTCTTC.

In nucleotides, the CDR3 is TGTGCCAGCAGCCAAGCGGGAGGAAATGAGCAGTTCTTC. Amino acids: CASSQAGGNEQFF. The chain has TRBV27 and TRBJ2-1; TRBD2 aligns across 9 bases. J gave up 7 bases and V 6 bases, and 4 bases lay outside the gene matches. The CDR3 is 13 amino acids. Germline V CDR1 and CDR2: MNHEY, SMNVEV (reference sequence).

The rearrangement joins TRBV7-9 to TRBJ2-7, with TRBD2 matching 10 bases. CDR1 is SEHNR and CDR2 is FQNEAQ in the germline V gene (reference sequence). CDR3 length equals 14 residues. The V gene end was trimmed by 4 bases and the J gene end by 4 bases; junction bases not matched to a gene: 4. DNA for the CDR3: TGTGCCAGCAGCTCTAGCGGGAGTACGTACGAGCAGTACTTC. As protein: CASSSSGSTYEQYF.

The chain combines TRBV9 with TRBJ1-2, with 7 bases aligning to TRBD1. The CDR3 runs to 14 residues. J lost 3 bases, V lost 4 bases, and 6 bases had no gene match. Germline V gives CDR1 SGDLS, CDR2 YYNGEE. This CDR3 reads CASSPGGQYYGYTF. CDR3 DNA sequence: TGTGCCAGCAGCCCGGGGGGACAGTACTATGGCTACACCTTC.

V is TRBV4-3 and J is TRBJ2-1; 8 nucleotides match TRBD2. The junction had 4 bases not matched to a gene; V was cut back by 4 bases and J by 2 bases. Germline loops: CDR1 LGHNA, CDR2 YSLEER. The CDR3 totals 15 residues. The CDR3 region is CASSRNSGAYNEQFF. The CDR3 DNA follows: TGCGCCAGCAGCCGGAATAGCGGGGCCTACAATGAGCAGTTCTTC.

The chain links TRBV6-6 to TRBJ2-1; TRBD2 might be the D (6 bases). CDR3 length: 14 residues. V lost 1 base to trimming and J lost 8 bases, with 12 bases between them. Germline values: CDR1 MNHNY, CDR2 SVGAGI (reference sequence). This CDR3 is CASSYLLASDEQFF. For the CDR3, the DNA is TGTGCCAGCAGTTACTTACTAGCTTCCGATGAGCAGTTCTTC.

This chain links TRBV9 with TRBJ2-6; 11 nucleotides agree with TRBD1. The CDR3 loop spans 18 amino acids. In germline, CDR1 is SGDLS, CDR2 YYNGEE. Trimming at V came to 4 bases and at J to 2 bases, leaving 8 bases not matched to a gene. The CDR3 DNA sequence: TGTGCCAGCAGCAGCTCTAGGACAGGGGGCGCTGGGGCCAACGTCCTGACTTTC. Its translation is CASSSSRTGGAGANVLTF.

J is TRBJ2-7 and V is TRBV7-2; 7 nucleotides align to TRBD1. This CDR3 contains 15 residues. The germline gives CDR1 SGHTA, CDR2 FQGNSA. Unmatched junction bases numbered 6, after V lost 4 bases and J lost 0 bases. CDR3 coding DNA: TGTGCCAGCAGCTCACCGGGACAGAGCTCCTACGAGCAGTACTTC. Translated, it gives CASSSPGQSSYEQYF.

This chain uses TRBV6-5 with TRBJ1-2; D is unclear. CDR3 length: 15 amino acids. V lost 0 bases and J lost 4, with 12 bases in between. Per germline, CDR1 MNHEY and CDR2 SVGAGI. The CDR3 reads CASSYSKVATYGYTF. The CDR3 coding sequence is TGTGCCAGCAGTTACTCGAAGGTGGCTACCTATGGCTACACCTTC.

V gene TRBV19 combines with J gene TRBJ2-5, with a weak D call TRBD1 (6 bases). In germline, CDR1 is LNHDA, CDR2 SQIVND (reference sequence). V dropped 5 bases and J dropped 2 bases, with 21 bases sitting between them. The length of the CDR3 is 17 residues. The CDR3 bases are TGTGCCAGTAGTCCCGGACTCGGACAGATACTACAAGAGACCCAGTACTTC. It codes for CASSPGLGQILQETQYF.

This rearrangement joins TRBV6-5 to TRBJ2-1; 7 bases fit TRBD2. J lost 4 bases, V lost 8 bases, and 2 bases had no gene match. The CDR3 spans 12 residues. Germline V gene lookup returns CDR1 MNHEY and CDR2 SVGAGI. CDR3: CASLGGYNEQFF. DNA of the CDR3: TGTGCCAGCCTGGGAGGGTACAATGAGCAGTTCTTC.

The V call is TRBV7-2, the J call TRBJ2-3, with 8 positions matching TRBD2. V shed 2 bases and J 3 bases; nucleotides not matched to a gene: 10. CDR1 and CDR2 from the germline V gene are SGHTA and FQGNSA. This CDR3 is 17 amino acids long. As DNA, the CDR3 is TGTGCCAGCAGCTTAATCCCTGGCGGGAGGTTTACAGATACGCAGTATTTT. It specifies CASSLIPGGRFTDTQYF.

The V gene is TRBV6-1, the J gene TRBJ2-2, with 9 bases matching TRBD2. V shed 8 bases, J shed 6 bases, and the junction held 4 bases outside the gene matches. The CDR3 is 13 residues long. The germline CDR1 and CDR2 sequences are MNHNS and SASEGT. The CDR3 bases are TGTGCCAGCGGCGGGAGGGACGCCGGGGAGCTGTTTTTT. This codes for CASGGRDAGELFF.

Details on this clone: At one boundary the junction diverges from the germline segment, which might be a read error. The chain recombines TRBV7-7 with TRBJ2-5; D may be TRBD2 (5 bases). CDR1 and CDR2 (germline): SSHAT, FNYEAQ (reference sequence). CDR3 length: 15 residues. The CDR3 DNA is TGTGCTAGCAGCTTAGTCGCCGGGGTCCAAGAGACCCAGTACTTC. As protein: CASSLVAGVQETQYF.

J is TRBJ1-1 and V is TRBV18, with D perhaps TRBD1 (6 bases). V shed 4 bases and J shed 1 base, with 16 bases lying between them. The CDR3 has 16 residues. The germline gives CDR1 KGHSH, CDR2 LQKENI. The CDR3 is CASSRSGARPNTEAFF. For the CDR3, the DNA is TGTGCCAGCTCACGATCAGGGGCGAGACCGAACACTGAAGCTTTCTTT. Based on the CDR3 plus reference TRBV18 and TRBJ1-1, the full variable domain is NAGVMQNPRHLVRRRGQEARLRCSPMKGHSHVYWYRQLPEEGLKFMVYLQKENIIDESGMPKERFSAEFPKEGPSILRIQQVVRGDSAAYFCASSRSGARPNTEAFFGQGTRLTVV.

V gene TRBV7-2 combines with J gene TRBJ2-7; 9 nucleotides align to TRBD1. V shed 3 bases and J 3 bases; nucleotides not matched to a gene: 3. Germline V lookup: CDR1 SGHTA, CDR2 FQGNSA. This CDR3 has 14 amino acids. The CDR3 bases are TGTGCCAGCAGCTTCGGGGGACAGGGCTACGAGCAGTACTTC. Amino acids: CASSFGGQGYEQYF.

This chain links TRBV13 with TRBJ2-5, with D tentatively TRBD1 (6 bases). The J call may be faulty, since TRBJ2-7 better matches the DNA end. The CDR3 totals 15 residues. The germline V gene encodes CDR1 PRHDT and CDR2 FYEKMQ (reference sequence). CDR3 bases: TGTGCCAGCAGCTTAGGAGGGGGTGGTTCCTACGAGCAGTACTTC. Protein sequence: CASSLGGGGSYEQYF.

The chain is built from TRBV7-9 and TRBJ1-1; maybe TRBD1 (5 bases). This CDR3 has 13 residues. The germline gives CDR1 SEHNR, CDR2 FQNEAQ (reference sequence). V dropped 5 bases and J dropped 8 bases, with 15 bases sitting between them. The CDR3 spells CASSPGTASEAFF. CDR3 sequence (DNA): TGTGCCAGCAGCCCAGGGACCGCCAGCGAAGCTTTCTTT.

The chain is built from TRBV5-4 and TRBJ2-1; D may be TRBD1 (6 bases). V was pared by 0 bases and J by 0 bases, with 7 bases between. This CDR3 contains 15 residues. CDR1 is SGHNT and CDR2 is YYREEE in the germline V gene (reference sequence). The CDR3 DNA follows: TGTGCCAGCAGCTTGGCGGACAGCTCCTACAATGAGCAGTTCTTC. It yields the protein CASSLADSSYNEQFF. The whole variable domain, remainder taken from reference TRBV5-4 and TRBJ2-1, is ETGVTQSPTHLIKTRGQQVTLRCSSQSGHNTVSWYQQALGQGPQFIFQYYREEENGRGNFPPRFSGLQFPNYSSELNVNALELDDSALYLCASSLADSSYNEQFFGPGTRLTVL.

The chain recombines TRBV7-6 with TRBJ2-7, with 16 bases aligning to TRBD2. With 6 bases clipped from V and 5 bases from J, the junction kept 10 bases outside the gene matches. Germline-derived CDR1 and CDR2 are SGHVS and FNYEAQ. The CDR3 extends over 17 amino acids. The CDR3 DNA is TGTGCCAGCAGGGCCGGGACTAGCGGGAGGGGCGTCCACGAGCAGTACTTC. This gives the protein CASRAGTSGRGVHEQYF.

The chain has TRBV28 and TRBJ2-7; D is unclear. Germline CDR1 MDHEN, CDR2 SYDVKM. V gave up 2 bases and J gave up 0 bases, with 14 bases separating them. CDR3 length equals 16 residues. The CDR3 is CASSLAARRSSYEQYF. The CDR3 DNA follows: TGTGCCAGCAGTTTAGCGGCCAGGAGAAGCTCCTACGAGCAGTACTTC.

This rearrangement joins TRBV4-1 to TRBJ2-1, with TRBD2 identical over 10 bases. There are 16 residues in the CDR3. V gave up 3 bases and J gave up 5 bases; unmatched junction bases: 7. Germline V gene sequence: CDR1 MGHRA, CDR2 YSYEKL. The CDR3 nucleotides read TGCGCCAGCAGCCACCTACGGACTAGCGGACACAATGAGCAGTTCTTC. Translating it yields CASSHLRTSGHNEQFF.

The gene calls are TRBV9 and TRBJ1-3, with D unresolved. CDR1 and CDR2 from the germline V gene are SGDLS and YYNGEE. The germline V and J ends were trimmed by 4 bases and 8 bases, with 16 bases remaining between them. The CDR3 is 14 residues long. The CDR3: CASSLRSGLDTIYF. CDR3 nucleotide sequence: TGTGCCAGCAGCCTCCGGAGTGGTTTGGACACCATATATTTT.

Here the CDR3 DNA reads TGTGCCAGCAGCCGATCACAGAGGGCGGGTGAAAAACTGTTTTTT. Residues: CASSRSQRAGEKLFF. V gene TRBV28 combines with J gene TRBJ1-4; no definite D call. Trimming pared 6 bases from V and 7 bases from J, leaving 18 bases between. The CDR3 length is 15 residues. From germline, CDR1 is MDHEN and CDR2 SYDVKM.

A note on this clone: The identical CDR3 is also encoded by other nucleotide sequences in the sample. The chain recombines TRBV9 with TRBJ1-5, with D unclear. The CDR3 totals 13 residues. Trimming shortened V by 4 bases and J by 2 bases, and 7 bases separated the two germline ends. Germline-derived CDR1 and CDR2 are SGDLS and YYNGEE. The CDR3 spells CASSSGGNQPQHF. CDR3 sequence (DNA): TGTGCCAGCAGCTCCGGGGGCAATCAGCCCCAGCATTTT. Full variable domain (rest looked up from reference TRBV9 and TRBJ1-5): DSGVTQTPKHLITATGQRVTLRCSPRSGDLSVYWYQQSLDQGLQFLIQYYNGEERAKGNILERFSAQQFPDLHSELNLSSLELGDSALYFCASSSGGNQPQHFGDGTRLSIL.